The 10 T cell receptor beta chains below come from one sample, sequenced in a study of molecular identifiers for immune sequencing clone quantification. TCRdb reprocessed the PCR reads with MiXCR, giving one entry per CDR3 protein. The sample consists of some 320,000 distinct CDR3 sequences, 20% to 25% of them appearing once. The sequencing sample was made of naive CD8+ T cells from blood, with Jurkat cell RNA spiked in. This sample's subset: FACS-sorted CD8+CD4-CCR7+CD45RA+ naive T cells. These receptors all come from a human donor in good health. Some libraries in this study had Jurkat cell RNA spiked in.

About this clonotype itself: The germline gene is not matched at one end of the junction; a read error may be the cause. The chain links TRBV7-2 to TRBJ2-6; TRBD1 is a possible D gene (5 bases). The germline CDR1 and CDR2 sequences are SGHTA and FQGNSA. The CDR3 sequence is 15 residues long. The CDR3 loop is CASSLGVSGADVLTF. The DNA for the CDR3 is TGCGCCAGCAGCTTAGGTGTCTCTGGGGCCGACGTCCTGACTTTC.

There are many counts of this clonotype. The gene calls are TRBV5-4 and TRBJ1-1; perhaps TRBD1 as D (6 bases). Germline V gene lookup returns CDR1 SGHNT and CDR2 YYREEE (reference sequence). This CDR3 spans 13 amino acids. V lost 3 bases and J 7 bases, leaving 13 bases between the germline ends. The CDR3 loop is CASSSWTEGEAFF. In nucleotides, the CDR3 is TGTGCCAGCAGCTCCTGGACAGAGGGTGAAGCTTTCTTT. Based on the CDR3 plus reference TRBV5-4 and TRBJ1-1, the full variable domain is ETGVTQSPTHLIKTRGQQVTLRCSSQSGHNTVSWYQQALGQGPQFIFQYYREEENGRGNFPPRFSGLQFPNYSSELNVNALELDDSALYLCASSSWTEGEAFFGQGTRLTVV.

Remarks on this clonotype: At one boundary the junction diverges from the germline segment, which might be a read error. The J gene is TRBJ2-5, the V gene TRBV27; perhaps TRBD1 as D (6 bases). CDR3 size: 14 residues. CDR1 MNHEY and CDR2 SMNVEV come from the germline V gene (reference sequence). The CDR3: CASGLLDSQETQYF. Here the CDR3 DNA reads TGTGCCAGCGGTTTACTGGACAGCCAAGAGACCCAGTACTTC.

This clonotype was detected only a few times. V is TRBV9 and J is TRBJ2-3; 9 nucleotides agree with TRBD1. This CDR3 has 18 amino acids. V shed 3 bases and J 8 bases; nucleotides not matched to a gene: 19. Germline values: CDR1 SGDLS, CDR2 YYNGEE. CDR3 sequence reads: CASSASPTGQGTSGTQYF. CDR3 bases: TGTGCCAGCAGCGCCTCGCCAACGGGACAGGGCACTTCTGGTACGCAGTATTTT.

This clonotype was detected ten times or more. The chain uses TRBV28 and TRBJ1-2; D is unresolved. V lost 8 bases, J lost 8 bases, and 18 bases lay in between. CDR1 and CDR2 (germline): MDHEN, SYDVKM. The CDR3 length is 13 residues. The CDR3 DNA reads TGTGCCAGCTGGAGTTTCGAAGGGAACGGCTACACCTTC. This encodes CASWSFEGNGYTF.

Concerning this clonotype itself: With a much larger clone just one base away, this may be a read error. The missing conserved phenylalanine or tryptophan at the end of this CDR3 makes a read error likely. The V gene is TRBV5-4, the J gene TRBJ2-1; D not resolved. Trimming cost V 1 base and J 6 bases, with 5 bases left between them. Germline V gives CDR1 SGHNT, CDR2 YYREEE (reference sequence). CDR3 length: 12 amino acids. The CDR3 DNA is TGTGCCAGCAGCTTGATCTCCAATGAGCAGTTCTCC. It is translated as CASSLISNEQFS.

This clonotype was seen repeatedly, ten times or more. The chain couples TRBV28 to TRBJ2-7; D is possibly TRBD1 (5 bases). V was pared by 7 bases and J by 0 bases, with 13 bases between. Germline-derived CDR1 and CDR2 are MDHEN and SYDVKM. The CDR3 extends over 14 amino acids. The CDR3 sequence is CASTGPKNSYEQYF. The DNA of the CDR3 is TGTGCCAGCACAGGGCCTAAGAACTCCTACGAGCAGTACTTC.

This clonotype was seen at least ten times. The chain carries TRBV7-9 and TRBJ2-2; TRBD1 matches at 9 bases. The CDR3 sequence is 13 residues long. Trimming removed 11 bases from V and 4 bases from J; junction bases left unmatched: 5. CDR1 SEHNR and CDR2 FQNEAQ come from the germline V gene (reference sequence). As DNA, the CDR3 is TGTGCCGGGGACAGGGTTGTCACCGGGGAGCTGTTTTTT. This codes for CAGDRVVTGELFF.

V and J are TRBV7-2 and TRBJ2-1; 10 bases match TRBD1. CDR1 SGHTA and CDR2 FQGNSA come from the germline V gene. After removal of 4 bases from V and 6 bases from J, the junction contained 6 bases not matched to a gene. This CDR3 is 15 amino acids long. Written as DNA, the CDR3 is TGTGCCAGCAGCTCCCCGGGACAGGGGACCAATGAGCAGTTCTTC. Residues: CASSSPGQGTNEQFF.

This clonotype was seen ten or more times. The chain is built from TRBV7-9 and TRBJ2-6; D ambiguous. CDR1 SEHNR and CDR2 FQNEAQ come from the germline V gene (reference sequence). The CDR3 spans 17 residues. V was pared by 4 bases and J by 1 base, with 14 bases between. The CDR3 sequence is CASSSARTVSGANVLTF. CDR3 DNA: TGTGCCAGCAGCTCCGCTCGGACCGTTTCTGGGGCCAACGTCCTGACTTTC.